This is a list of T cell receptor beta chains from one sample in a study of T cell repertoires in cytomegalovirus infection. For these TCRs, the target antigens are not known. MiXCR was run by TCRdb on the reads, yielding one entry per CDR3 protein. Of about 310,000 distinct CDR3 sequences in the sample, 25% were seen once. The sequencing used cultured PBMCs, collected from culture after CMV antigen stimulation. The origin of the receptors is a human donor in good health (CMV status not recorded). Some clones in this sample may be carry-over from other donors' samples. Each CDR3 is given with its conserved first and last residue. Each record gives: V gene, J gene, CDR3 protein.

>TRBV11-2|TRBJ2-1
CASSPASVSYNEQFF
>TRBV7-2|TRBJ2-2
CASSLHADYTGELFF
>TRBV12-3/TRBV12-4|TRBJ1-5
CASSPSGQGGQPQHF
>TRBV6-6|TRBJ2-1
CASTTALYNEQFF
>TRBV7-2|TRBJ2-3
CASSFGRWATDTQYF
>TRBV28|TRBJ1-5
CASSFGDFNQPQHF
>TRBV7-2|TRBJ1-4
CASSYSGAGGEKLFF
>TRBV4-1|TRBJ2-1
CASSLRDRGPYNEQFF
>TRBV5-4|TRBJ2-3
CASSPNPVRGATDTQYF
>TRBV5-1|TRBJ2-3
CASSLGVTSGRGADTQYF
>TRBV6-1|TRBJ1-4
CASRPWEGRSEKLFF
>TRBV7-2|TRBJ2-2
CASGPRGNTGELFF
>TRBV4-1|TRBJ1-5
CASSQDLRAAPQHF
>TRBV7-3|TRBJ2-1
CASSPGNTFSYNEQFF
>TRBV7-9|TRBJ2-3
CASSPRTPGPTQYF
>TRBV20-1|TRBJ1-5
CSARDPGPYSNQPQHF
>TRBV5-1|TRBJ1-6
CASSPGVTGDSPLHF
>TRBV19|TRBJ1-5
CASSIVVNQPQHF